A single sample is the source of the 18 T cell receptor beta chains below, sequenced in a study of blood T cell repertoires in COVID-19 (TCRdb year 2020). The library was produced with the immunoSEQ multiplex PCR assay. Sourced from immuneACCESS, this table was stored by TCRdb with only in-frame sequences that have V and J called. A share of the clones is absent; for the studies checked, an unresolved V gene accounts for under half, and the remainder has no known explanation. The table for this sample lists 250,000 to 300,000 clones; more than 75% of them were counted only once. The ten largest clones take up around 15% of the sample. Sequencing was performed on PBMCs or T cells enriched from blood (not recorded which). The origin of the receptors is a man in his late teens or twenties who had recovered from COVID-19.

As DNA, the CDR3 is TGTGCCATCAGGGAATCTAGCGGTCGCTCCTACAATGAGCAGTTCTTC. This translates into CAIRESSGRSYNEQFF. V is TRBV10-3 and J is TRBJ2-1; 7 bases line up with TRBD2. CDR1 is ENHRY, CDR2 SYGVKD, per germline. Unmatched junction bases numbered 8, after V lost 6 bases and J lost 0 bases. This CDR3 has 16 amino acids.

This clone was seen a single time. The chain couples TRBV6-4 to TRBJ2-1; TRBD2 matches 11 bases. CDR3 length: 15 amino acids. V was pared by 6 bases and J by 7 bases, with 8 bases of the junction left unmatched. The germline V gene encodes CDR1 MRHNA and CDR2 SNTAGT. The CDR3 sequence: CASRAIAGGRNEQFF. The DNA for the CDR3 is TGTGCCAGCAGGGCTATAGCGGGGGGGCGTAATGAGCAGTTCTTC.

As to this clone: The junction and the germline gene differ at one end; a read error may be behind it. The CDR3 nucleotides read TGCAGCGTTGAGAAGGGGGAGTTACAAGAGTCCCAGTACTTC. This sequence encodes CSVEKGELQESQYF. This chain connects TRBV29-1 to TRBJ2-5; maybe TRBD1 (6 bases). Germline-derived CDR1 and CDR2 are SQVTM and ANQGSEA. This CDR3 comprises 14 residues.

This clone was recorded once. V and J are TRBV18 and TRBJ1-1, with 8 bases that match TRBD1. The V segment lost 3 bases and the J segment 4 bases; nucleotides outside the gene matches: 1. The germline CDR1 and CDR2 sequences are KGHSH and LQKENI. CDR3 length: 13 amino acids. The CDR3 protein is CASSPGQVTEAFF. Here the CDR3 DNA reads TGTGCCAGCTCACCGGGACAGGTCACTGAAGCTTTCTTT.

The rearrangement links TRBV7-2 to TRBJ2-1; the D is unclear. This CDR3 has 13 amino acids. V was trimmed by 5 bases and J by 9 bases, leaving 14 bases between them. Per the germline V gene, CDR1 is SGHTA and CDR2 is FQGNSA. CDR3 protein: CASSAMSLVEQFF. The CDR3 region has the DNA TGTGCCAGCAGCGCGATGTCCCTAGTTGAGCAGTTCTTC.

J is TRBJ2-6 and V is TRBV4-1; D unresolved. The V end lost 1 base, the J end lost 0 bases, and 7 bases lay between the germline ends. The CDR3 runs to 16 residues. CDR1 MGHRA and CDR2 YSYEKL come from the germline V gene. CDR3 protein: CASSQVVSSGANVLTF. The CDR3 DNA reads TGCGCCAGCAGCCAAGTTGTGAGCTCTGGGGCCAACGTCCTGACTTTC.

This clone was seen a few times. The V gene is TRBV14, the J gene TRBJ1-6; no clear D. The CDR3 loop spans 15 amino acids. Germline CDR1 reads SGHDN; CDR2 reads FVKESK. Trimming took 4 bases from V and 6 from J, leaving 13 bases between them. CDR3 loop: CASSRNSGSNSPLHF. The CDR3 DNA follows: TGTGCCAGCAGCCGGAACTCGGGGTCTAATTCACCCCTCCACTTT.

The rearrangement links TRBV15 to TRBJ2-5; 10 bases agree with TRBD2. Per germline, CDR1 LNHNV and CDR2 YYDKDF (reference sequence). The CDR3 has 17 residues. V dropped 1 base and J dropped 2; count of bases not matched to a gene: 7. CDR3 residues: CATSRALLAGDQETQYF. CDR3 nucleotide sequence: TGTGCCACCAGCAGAGCTCTGCTAGCGGGGGATCAAGAGACCCAGTACTTC.

V is TRBV5-1 and J is TRBJ2-1; 9 bases agree with TRBD1. The germline gives CDR1 SGHRS, CDR2 YFSETQ. The CDR3 contains 14 residues. The junction had 2 bases not matched to a gene; V was cut back by 0 bases and J by 7 bases. As DNA, the CDR3 is TGCGCCAGCAGCTTGGGGACAGGGGAAAATGAGCAGTTCTTC. Translated: CASSLGTGENEQFF.

This chain joins TRBV28 and TRBJ1-2, with a possible D match to TRBD1 (6 bases). The CDR3 contains 17 residues. The V gene's germline CDR1 is MDHEN and CDR2 SYDVKM. Trimming left V 1 base short and J 0 bases short, with 15 bases between. The CDR3 loop reads CASSLSLGGATNYGYTF. Written as DNA, the CDR3 is TGTGCCAGCAGTTTATCCCTAGGGGGAGCAACTAACTATGGCTACACCTTC.

Turning to this clone: At the DNA level, this CDR3 is encoded by other sequences in the same sample as well. This chain links TRBV12-3 or TRBV12-4 with TRBJ2-1, with TRBD2 matching 7 bases. J gave up 7 bases and V 5 bases, and 5 bases lay outside the gene matches. The CDR3 has 13 residues. The CDR3 is CASSLPGGNEQFF. CDR3 sequence (DNA): TGTGCCAGCAGTCTTCCCGGGGGGAATGAGCAGTTCTTC.

This chain joins TRBV11-2 and TRBJ2-1; D is unclear. Germline CDR1 and CDR2: SGHAT and FQNNGV. V gave up 1 base and J gave up 3 bases, with 13 bases separating them. The CDR3 sequence is 16 residues long. CDR3 coding DNA: TGTGCCAGCAGCTTAGTTGGCCGTCGAAGCTACAATGAGCAGTTCTTC. It encodes CASSLVGRRSYNEQFF.

This sequence joins TRBV18 and TRBJ2-2; 9 nucleotides line up with TRBD1. V gave up 2 bases and J gave up 5 bases; unmatched junction bases: 12. This CDR3 region has 18 residues. The germline V gene encodes CDR1 KGHSH and CDR2 LQKENI. CDR3 region: CASSPRSPGQGNTGELFF. The CDR3 DNA follows: TGTGCCAGCTCACCAAGGAGTCCGGGACAGGGAAATACCGGGGAGCTGTTTTTT.

To note about this clone: A junction boundary mismatches the germline segment, possibly from a read error. The chain employs TRBV12-3 or TRBV12-4 and TRBJ2-1; no definite D call. There are 13 residues in the CDR3. The CDR3 DNA follows: TGTGCCAGCAGTTTATTGGAATACAGTGAGCAGTTCTTC. Its protein product is CASSLLEYSEQFF.

V gene TRBV30 combines with J gene TRBJ1-5, with TRBD1 matching over 7 bases. This CDR3 has 16 residues. Germline values: CDR1 GTSNPN, CDR2 SVGIG (reference sequence). V lost 2 bases, J lost 6 bases, and 13 bases stayed unmatched. The CDR3 protein is CAWSPGTARVSQPQHF. In DNA form, the CDR3 reads TGTGCCTGGAGTCCCGGGACAGCCCGAGTGAGTCAGCCCCAGCATTTT.

V is TRBV4-2 and J is TRBJ2-3; D remains unclear. V lost 4 bases and J lost 2, with 10 bases in between. The CDR3 sequence is 14 residues long. Germline V gene sequence: CDR1 LGHNA, CDR2 YNFKEQ. The CDR3 spells CASSRLGHTDTQYF. The DNA of the CDR3 is TGTGCCAGCAGCCGGCTTGGGCACACAGATACGCAGTATTTT.

The chain uses TRBV19 and TRBJ2-5; 10 bases match TRBD2. After removal of 6 bases from V and 7 bases from J, the junction contained 11 bases not matched to a gene. Germline V gene lookup returns CDR1 LNHDA and CDR2 SQIVND (reference sequence). The CDR3 is made up of 15 amino acids. CDR3: CASRAPASGGWTQYF. Here the CDR3 DNA reads TGTGCCAGTAGGGCCCCCGCTAGCGGGGGATGGACCCAGTACTTC. The complete variable domain, with remaining parts taken from reference TRBV19 and TRBJ2-5, reads DGGITQSPKYLFRKEGQNVTLSCEQNLNHDAMYWYRQDPGQGLRLIYYSQIVNDFQKGDIAEGYSVSREKKESFPLTVTSAQKNPTAFYLCASRAPASGGWTQYFGPGTRLLVL.

The chain has TRBV14 and TRBJ2-3; TRBD2 might be the D (5 bases). V was cut by 3 bases and J by 4 bases, with 14 bases left in between. The germline V gene has CDR1 SGHDN and CDR2 FVKESK. The CDR3 sequence is 15 residues long. CDR3 region: CASSHGTSSADTQYF. The CDR3 DNA is TGTGCCAGCAGCCATGGCACTAGTTCGGCAGATACGCAGTATTTT.